One and the same sample provided the 15 T cell receptor beta chains below, sequenced in a study of blood T cell repertoires in COVID-19. Sequencing used immunoSEQ multiplex PCR; TCRdb keeps in-frame clones, though not all of them. The sample holds 150,000 or so clones, about 89% seen once. The specimen was peripheral blood. Source of these receptors: a man between 50 and 59 years old with acute or convalescent COVID-19.

V is TRBV12-3 or TRBV12-4 and J is TRBJ2-3; no reliable D call. The CDR3 runs 13 residues. V gave up 6 bases and J gave up 0 bases, with 7 bases separating them. CDR3 protein: CASRMRSTDTQYF. CDR3 sequence (DNA): TGTGCCAGCAGAATGAGAAGCACAGATACGCAGTATTTT.

Points on this clone: No conserved phenylalanine or tryptophan ends this CDR3, so it is likely a read error. The chain uses TRBV19 and TRBJ1-2; D unresolved. V lost 4 bases to trimming and J lost 6 bases, with 12 bases between them. From germline, CDR1 is LNHDA and CDR2 SQIVND (reference sequence). This CDR3 has 13 residues. CDR3 loop: CASSTVSGDGYTS. CDR3 sequence (DNA): TGTGCCAGTAGTACTGTGTCAGGTGATGGCTACACCTCC.

The genes are TRBV7-2 and TRBJ2-2; D is ambiguous. This CDR3 has 13 amino acids. Trimming stripped 1 base from V and 5 bases from J, with 5 bases between. Germline CDR1 SGHTA, CDR2 FQGNSA. CDR3 sequence reads: CASSLVLTGELFF. The CDR3 DNA is TGTGCCAGCAGCTTAGTACTTACCGGGGAGCTGTTTTTT.

This clone has only a few counts. The chain has TRBV7-9 and TRBJ2-7, with 8 bases aligning to TRBD1. In germline, CDR1 is SEHNR, CDR2 FQNEAQ (reference sequence). The CDR3 has 12 residues. J was trimmed by 6 bases and V by 5 bases; bases with no gene match: 3. This CDR3 reads CASSETGGEQYF. CDR3 DNA sequence: TGTGCCAGCAGCGAAACAGGGGGCGAGCAGTACTTC.

This clone was seen only once. The chain is built from TRBV5-4 and TRBJ2-3; 13 bases fit TRBD2. CDR3 length: 17 residues. The J segment lost 5 bases and the V segment lost 0 bases, leaving 6 bases of the junction unmatched. Germline V CDR1 and CDR2: SGHNT, YYREEE (reference sequence). In DNA form, the CDR3 reads TGTGCCAGCAGCTTGGGACTAGCGGGGGGCGGTGGAGATACGCAGTATTTT. The encoded protein is CASSLGLAGGGGDTQYF.

The J gene is TRBJ2-1, the V gene TRBV7-3; 7 bases are a match to TRBD2. V shed 5 bases and J 0 bases; nucleotides not matched to a gene: 4. This CDR3 region has 15 residues. In germline, CDR1 is SGHTA, CDR2 FQGTGA. CDR3 sequence (DNA): TGTGCCAGCAGCCCTAGCGGAAGCTCCTACAATGAGCAGTTCTTC. Its translation: CASSPSGSSYNEQFF. Based on the CDR3 plus reference TRBV7-3 and TRBJ2-1, the full variable domain is GAGVSQTPSNKVTEKGKYVELRCDPISGHTALYWYRQSLGQGPEFLIYFQGTGAADDSGLPNDRFFAVRPEGSVSTLKIQRTERGDSAVYLCASSPSGSSYNEQFFGPGTRLTVL.

This rearrangement joins TRBV11-2 to TRBJ1-1; D perhaps matches TRBD1 (6 bases). Germline CDR1 reads SGHAT; CDR2 reads FQNNGV. The germline V and J ends were trimmed by 1 base and 3 bases, with 21 bases remaining between them. CDR3 length: 18 residues. CDR3 sequence reads: CASSLGGRGWDDYTEAFF. CDR3 in DNA: TGTGCCAGCAGCTTAGGGGGCAGGGGTTGGGATGATTACACTGAAGCTTTCTTT.

The rearrangement joins TRBV7-9 to TRBJ2-5; 7 positions match TRBD2. Germline trimming cut 5 bases from V and 4 bases from J; bases unmatched to any gene: 13. This CDR3 spans 16 amino acids. The V gene's germline CDR1 is SEHNR and CDR2 FQNEAQ (reference sequence). The CDR3 DNA is TGTGCCAGCAGCCCATCCGGGACTACAGAGGGAGAGACCCAGTACTTC. It codes for CASSPSGTTEGETQYF.

The V gene is TRBV9, the J gene TRBJ1-2; TRBD1 aligns across 7 bases. V shed 3 bases and J 2 bases; nucleotides not matched to a gene: 7. CDR1 and CDR2 (germline): SGDLS, YYNGEE. This CDR3 spans 15 amino acids. DNA for the CDR3: TGTGCCAGCAGCGAGGGAACGGGACAGAACTATGGCTACACCTTC. This translates into CASSEGTGQNYGYTF.

This chain uses TRBV28 with TRBJ1-2; TRBD1 aligns across 10 bases. Losses at the gene ends were 7 bases for V and 7 bases for J; bases not matched to a gene: 6. CDR3 length: 13 residues. Per germline, CDR1 MDHEN and CDR2 SYDVKM. The CDR3: CASTDRGRLGYTF. In DNA form, the CDR3 reads TGTGCCAGCACCGACAGGGGGCGTCTTGGCTACACCTTC.

The CDR3 bases are TGTGCCAGCAGCTCAGCAAACAGAAACACTGAAACCGGGGAGCTGTTTTTT. Translating it yields CASSSANRNTETGELFF. The gene calls are TRBV7-8 and TRBJ2-2; D gene uncertain. The CDR3 is made up of 17 amino acids. Germline V gene sequence: CDR1 SGHVS, CDR2 FQNEAQ. V lost 4 bases to trimming and J lost 5 bases, with 20 bases between them.

The V call is TRBV5-5, the J call TRBJ2-4; no definite D call. Deletions cut 4 bases from V and 0 bases from J, with 11 bases between. There are 15 residues in the CDR3. Germline assignment: CDR1 SGHKS and CDR2 YYEKEE (reference sequence). The CDR3 DNA is TGTGCCAGCAGCCAAGACACCCTAGCCAAAAACATTCAGTACTTC. Its translation: CASSQDTLAKNIQYF. Full variable domain (remainder filled in from reference TRBV5-5 and TRBJ2-4): DAGVTQSPTHLIKTRGQQVTLRCSPISGHKSVSWYQQVLGQGPQFIFQYYEKEERGRGNFPDRFSARQFPNYSSELNVNALLLGDSALYLCASSQDTLAKNIQYFGAGTRLSVL.

J is TRBJ2-2 and V is TRBV7-3, with 9 bases aligning to TRBD2. This CDR3 is 16 amino acids long. The V and J ends lost 5 bases and 2 bases, in that order; junction bases with no gene match: 6. Germline-derived CDR1 and CDR2 are SGHTA and FQGTGA. For the CDR3, the DNA is TGTGCCAGCAGCGGCAATAGCGGGGGTAACACCGGGGAGCTGTTTTTT. Translation: CASSGNSGGNTGELFF.

This chain joins TRBV28 and TRBJ1-2; maybe TRBD1 (5 bases). The germline gives CDR1 MDHEN, CDR2 SYDVKM. The CDR3 length is 13 residues. V was clipped by 6 bases and J by 2 bases, with 10 bases between them. CDR3 in DNA: TGTGCCAGCAGCTCCGACAGAAACTATGGCTACACCTTC. Protein sequence: CASSSDRNYGYTF.

The gene calls are TRBV5-6 and TRBJ1-6; a possible D gene is TRBD1 (5 bases). With 3 bases removed from V and 3 bases from J, the gap between germline ends came to 16 bases. Germline V CDR1 and CDR2: SGHDT, YYEEEE. This CDR3 has 17 residues. The CDR3 loop reads CASSSLRAGGYNSPLHF. The CDR3, as DNA: TGTGCCAGCAGCTCTCTCCGGGCGGGGGGCTATAATTCACCCCTCCACTTT.